Described below is a single T cell receptor (beta chain) sequence and its context. The antigen remains undetermined. This entry is derived from a study of cytomegalovirus exposure and HLA in healthy donors. Whole-study findings and limits: Segments of the TCR beta V type were, in most cases, productive about 87% or about 30% of the time in an earlier analysis. Researchers counted around 150 TCR beta chains as cytomegalovirus-associated.

The CDR3 sequence is 15 residues long. Germline V gene data show CDR1 as MNHEY and CDR2 as SMNVEV (reference sequence). The ends were cut back, 2 bases at V and 2 bases at J, with 12 bases in the middle. PCR involved 60 Vbeta and 13 Jbeta primers. The method was immunoSEQ multiplex PCR; TCRdb's version includes in-frame clones alone and lacks a portion of them. Of under 70,000 clones detected, 77% appear once; the ten largest clones hold 5%. This rearrangement joins TRBV27 to TRBJ1-1; the D gene is possibly TRBD1 (5 bases). The receptor comes from a male donor in good health and CMV-seropositive. Material: PBMCs. In DNA, the CDR3 is TGTGCCAGCAGTTTACTTAAGGGGTATAACACTGAAGCTTTCTTT. Protein sequence: CASSLLKGYNTEAFF.